The clone carrying this T cell receptor beta chain was observed many times. V was clipped by 5 bases and J by 7 bases; unmatched bases: 10. The CDR3 runs to 14 residues. Germline CDR1 reads SGHAT; CDR2 reads FQDESV (reference sequence). The data derive from a study of T cells in Graves' hyperthyroidism and ophthalmopathy. There were TCR beta CDR3 regions amplified from RNA transcripts. Initially, a first-round RT-PCR of the TCR CDR3 employed the HTBI primer set. Each CDR3 protein is one row after TCRdb ran MiXCR on the multiplex PCR reads. There are over 700,000 distinct CDR3 sequences in the sample; 18% occur only once, and 16% lies in the top ten.

The sequencing input was blood. The gene calls are TRBV11-1 and TRBJ2-5, with 7 bases fitting TRBD1. This receptor was identified in a woman between 45 and 65 years old with Graves' hyperthyroidism that later progressed to Graves' ophthalmopathy. CDR3 region: CASSDYDRVGTQYF. The CDR3 nucleotides read TGTGCCAGCAGCGATTACGACAGGGTGGGGACCCAGTACTTC.